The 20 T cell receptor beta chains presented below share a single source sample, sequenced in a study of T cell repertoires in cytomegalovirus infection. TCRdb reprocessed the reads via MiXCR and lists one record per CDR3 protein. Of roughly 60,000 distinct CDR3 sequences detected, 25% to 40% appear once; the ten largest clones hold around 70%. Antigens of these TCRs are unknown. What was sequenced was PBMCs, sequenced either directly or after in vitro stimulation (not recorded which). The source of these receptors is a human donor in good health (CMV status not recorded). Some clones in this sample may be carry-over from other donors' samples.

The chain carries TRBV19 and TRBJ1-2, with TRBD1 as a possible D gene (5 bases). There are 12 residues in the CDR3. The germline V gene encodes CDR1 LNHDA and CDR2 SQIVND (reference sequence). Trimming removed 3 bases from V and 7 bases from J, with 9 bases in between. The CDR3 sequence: CASSIGGFGYTF. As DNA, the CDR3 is TGTGCCAGTAGTATCGGGGGATTTGGCTACACCTTC.

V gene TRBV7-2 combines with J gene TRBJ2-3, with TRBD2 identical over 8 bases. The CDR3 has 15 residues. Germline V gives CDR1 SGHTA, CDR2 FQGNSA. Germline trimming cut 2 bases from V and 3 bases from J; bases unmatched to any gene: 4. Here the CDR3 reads CASSLSGTSTDTQYF. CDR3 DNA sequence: TGTGCCAGCAGCTTATCCGGGACTAGTACAGATACGCAGTATTTT. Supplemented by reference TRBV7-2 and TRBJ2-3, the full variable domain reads GAGVSQSPSNKVTEKGKDVELRCDPISGHTALYWYRQSLGQGLEFLIYFQGNSAPDKSGLPSDRFSAERTGGSVSTLTIQRTQQEDSAVYLCASSLSGTSTDTQYFGPGTRLTVL.

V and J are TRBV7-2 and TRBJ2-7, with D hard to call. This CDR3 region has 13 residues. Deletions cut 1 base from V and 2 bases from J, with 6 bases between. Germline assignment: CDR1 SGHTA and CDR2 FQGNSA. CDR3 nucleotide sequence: TGTGCCAGCAGCTTAGGCAGTCCCTACGAGCAGTACTTC. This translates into CASSLGSPYEQYF.

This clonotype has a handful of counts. The CDR3 DNA reads as TGTGCCAGCATGGGGGGGGCAAGTCAGGGCAATGAGCAGTTCTTC. It encodes CASMGGASQGNEQFF. V and J are TRBV27 and TRBJ2-1; tentative D call: TRBD2 (7 bases). Germline V lookup: CDR1 MNHEY, CDR2 SMNVEV (reference sequence). The CDR3 has 15 amino acids. V gave up 7 bases and J gave up 6 bases, with 19 bases separating them.

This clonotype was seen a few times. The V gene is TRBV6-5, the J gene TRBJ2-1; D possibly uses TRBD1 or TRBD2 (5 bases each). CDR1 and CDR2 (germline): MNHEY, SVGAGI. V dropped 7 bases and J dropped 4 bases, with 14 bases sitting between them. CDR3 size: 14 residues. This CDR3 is CASKGTGKYNEQFF. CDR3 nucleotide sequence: TGTGCCAGCAAAGGGACCGGGAAGTACAATGAGCAGTTCTTC.

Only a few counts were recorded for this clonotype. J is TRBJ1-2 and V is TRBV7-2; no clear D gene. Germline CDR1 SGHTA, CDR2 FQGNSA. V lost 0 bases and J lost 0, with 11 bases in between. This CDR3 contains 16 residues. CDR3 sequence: CASSLAWMDANYGYTF. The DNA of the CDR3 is TGTGCCAGCAGCTTAGCTTGGATGGATGCTAACTATGGCTACACCTTC. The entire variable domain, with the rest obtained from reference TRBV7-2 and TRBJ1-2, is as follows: GAGVSQSPSNKVTEKGKDVELRCDPISGHTALYWYRQSLGQGLEFLIYFQGNSAPDKSGLPSDRFSAERTGGSVSTLTIQRTQQEDSAVYLCASSLAWMDANYGYTFGSGTRLTVV.

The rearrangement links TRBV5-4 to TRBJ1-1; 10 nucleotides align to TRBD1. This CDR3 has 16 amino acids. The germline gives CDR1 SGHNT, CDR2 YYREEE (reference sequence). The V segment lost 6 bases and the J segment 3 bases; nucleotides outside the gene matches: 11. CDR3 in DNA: TGTGCCAGCACCCGGACAGGGGGAGGCCTACACACTGAAGCTTTCTTT. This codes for CASTRTGGGLHTEAFF.

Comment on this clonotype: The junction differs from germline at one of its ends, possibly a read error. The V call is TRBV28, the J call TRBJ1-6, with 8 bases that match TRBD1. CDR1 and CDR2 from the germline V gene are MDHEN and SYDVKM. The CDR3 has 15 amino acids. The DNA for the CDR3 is TGTGCCAGCACCCATCCCGGACAGGGTTATTCACACCTCCACTTT. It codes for CASTHPGQGYSHLHF.

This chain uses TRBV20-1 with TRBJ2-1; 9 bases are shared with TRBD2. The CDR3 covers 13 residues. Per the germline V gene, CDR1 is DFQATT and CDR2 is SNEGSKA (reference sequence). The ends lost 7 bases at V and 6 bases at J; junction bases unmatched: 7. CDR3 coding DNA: TGCAGTGGTGTAGCGGGAGTGGGCAATGAGCAGTTCTTC. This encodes CSGVAGVGNEQFF.

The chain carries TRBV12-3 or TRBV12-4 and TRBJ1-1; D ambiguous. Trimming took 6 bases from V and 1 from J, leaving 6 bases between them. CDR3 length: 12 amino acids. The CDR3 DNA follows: TGTGCCAGCAGGAGCCAGAACACTGAAGCTTTCTTT. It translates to CASRSQNTEAFF.

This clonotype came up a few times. DNA of the CDR3: TGTGCCACCAGCAGAGGTCTCTCCACAGATACGCAGTATTTT. Its protein product is CATSRGLSTDTQYF. The rearrangement joins TRBV15 to TRBJ2-3; D uncertain. CDR1 and CDR2 (germline): LNHNV, YYDKDF (reference sequence). There are 14 residues in the CDR3. Trimming removed 1 base from V and 2 bases from J, with 7 bases in between.

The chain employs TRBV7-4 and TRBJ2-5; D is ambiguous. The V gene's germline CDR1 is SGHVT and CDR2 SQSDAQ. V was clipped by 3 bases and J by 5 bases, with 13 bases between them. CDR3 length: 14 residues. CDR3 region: CASSFTYTEETQYF. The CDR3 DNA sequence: TGTGCCAGCAGCTTCACATACACGGAGGAGACCCAGTACTTC.

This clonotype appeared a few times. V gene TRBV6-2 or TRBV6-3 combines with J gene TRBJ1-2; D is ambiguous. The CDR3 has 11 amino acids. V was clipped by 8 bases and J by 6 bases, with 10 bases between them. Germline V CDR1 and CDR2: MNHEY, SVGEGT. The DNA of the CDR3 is TGTGCCAGCGTCGATCCGAATGGCTACACCTTC. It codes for CASVDPNGYTF.

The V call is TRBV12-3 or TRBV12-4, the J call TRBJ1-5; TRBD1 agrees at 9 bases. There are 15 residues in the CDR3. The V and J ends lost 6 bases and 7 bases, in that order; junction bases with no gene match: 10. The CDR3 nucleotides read TGTGCCAGCAGCCCGGGACAGGGAGATAGGCAGCCCCAGCATTTT. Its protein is CASSPGQGDRQPQHF.

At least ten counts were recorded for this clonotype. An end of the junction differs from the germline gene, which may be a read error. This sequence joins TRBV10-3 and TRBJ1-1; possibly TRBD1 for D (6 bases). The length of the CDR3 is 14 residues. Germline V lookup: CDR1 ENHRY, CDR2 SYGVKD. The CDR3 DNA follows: TGTGCCATCAGCGAGTCCCGGGGACAAACTGAAGCTTTCTTT. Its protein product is CAISESRGQTEAFF.

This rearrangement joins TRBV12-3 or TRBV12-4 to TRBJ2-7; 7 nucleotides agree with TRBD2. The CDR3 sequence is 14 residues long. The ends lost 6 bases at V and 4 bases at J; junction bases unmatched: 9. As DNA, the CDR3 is TGTGCCAGCAGCCCCCCCGGGGAGGGGTACGAGCAGTACTTC. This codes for CASSPPGEGYEQYF.

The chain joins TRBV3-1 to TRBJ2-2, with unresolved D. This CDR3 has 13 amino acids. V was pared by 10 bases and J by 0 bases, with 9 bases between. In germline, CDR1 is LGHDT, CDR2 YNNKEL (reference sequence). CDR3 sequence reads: CATYRANTGELFF. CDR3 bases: TGTGCCACTTATCGTGCGAACACCGGGGAGCTGTTTTTT.

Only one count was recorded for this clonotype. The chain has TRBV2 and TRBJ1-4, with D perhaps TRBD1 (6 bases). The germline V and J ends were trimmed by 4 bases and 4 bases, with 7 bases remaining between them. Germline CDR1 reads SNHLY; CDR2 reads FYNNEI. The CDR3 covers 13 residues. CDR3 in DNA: TGTGCCAGCAGTGTAGGGGGTAATGAAAAACTGTTTTTT. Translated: CASSVGGNEKLFF.

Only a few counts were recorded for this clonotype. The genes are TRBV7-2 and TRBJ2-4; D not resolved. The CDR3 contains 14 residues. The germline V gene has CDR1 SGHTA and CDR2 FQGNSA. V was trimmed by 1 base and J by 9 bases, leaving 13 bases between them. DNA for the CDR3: TGTGCCAGCAGCTTAGTCTACAAGGTCGGCATTCAGTACTTC. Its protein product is CASSLVYKVGIQYF. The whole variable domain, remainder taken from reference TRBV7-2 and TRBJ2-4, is GAGVSQSPSNKVTEKGKDVELRCDPISGHTALYWYRQSLGQGLEFLIYFQGNSAPDKSGLPSDRFSAERTGGSVSTLTIQRTQQEDSAVYLCASSLVYKVGIQYFGAGTRLSVL.

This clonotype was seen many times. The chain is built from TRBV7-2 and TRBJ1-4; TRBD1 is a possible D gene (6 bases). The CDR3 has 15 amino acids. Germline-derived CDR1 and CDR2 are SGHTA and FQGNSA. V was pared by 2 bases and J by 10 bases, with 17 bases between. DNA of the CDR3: TGTGCCAGCAGCTTAAGGGGGGACATAATTGGAAAACTGTTTTTT. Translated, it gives CASSLRGDIIGKLFF.